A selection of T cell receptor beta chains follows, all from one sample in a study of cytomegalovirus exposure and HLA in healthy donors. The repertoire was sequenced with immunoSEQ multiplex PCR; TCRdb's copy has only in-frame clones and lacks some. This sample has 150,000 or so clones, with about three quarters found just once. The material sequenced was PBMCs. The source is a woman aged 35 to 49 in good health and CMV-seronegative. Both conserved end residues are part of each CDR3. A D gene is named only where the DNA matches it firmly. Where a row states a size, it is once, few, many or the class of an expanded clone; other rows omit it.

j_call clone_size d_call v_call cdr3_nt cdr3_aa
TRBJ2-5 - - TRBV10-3 TGTGCCATCAGTGTGGATGGGCAGACCCAGTACTTC CAISVDGQTQYF
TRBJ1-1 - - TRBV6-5 TGTGCCAGCAGTTACTCGAGTAGCACTGAAGCTTTCTTT CASSYSSSTEAFF
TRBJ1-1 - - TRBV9 TGTGCCAGCAGCGTAGAAAGATCGGACACTGAAGCTTTCTTT CASSVERSDTEAFF
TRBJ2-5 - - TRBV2 TGTGCCAGCAAGCGGTCGGGCTCCCAAGAGACCCAGTACTTC CASKRSGSQETQYF
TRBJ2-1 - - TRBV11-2 TGTGCCAGCAGCCCCACCCGACGGAGACTAGCCTACAATGAGCAGTTCTTC CASSPTRRRLAYNEQFF
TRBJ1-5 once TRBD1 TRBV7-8 TGTGCCAGCAGCTCAATAGGGGGCGGTAGCAATCAGCCCCAGCATTTT CASSSIGGGSNQPQHF
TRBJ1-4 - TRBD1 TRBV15 TGTGCCACCAGCAGAGATGGTGCAGGGGGGAATGAAAAACTGTTTTTT CATSRDGAGGNEKLFF
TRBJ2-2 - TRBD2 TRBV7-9 TGTGCCAGCAGCCTAGCGGGAGGGCTCACCGGGGAGCTGTTTTTT CASSLAGGLTGELFF
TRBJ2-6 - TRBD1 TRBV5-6 TGTGCCAGCAGCATCGGACAGGAGCCTTTCTCTGGGGCCAACGTCCTGACTTTC CASSIGQEPFSGANVLTF
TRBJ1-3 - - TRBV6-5 TGTGCCAGCAGGCCCCCAGGGCCCTCTGGAAACACCATATATTTT CASRPPGPSGNTIYF
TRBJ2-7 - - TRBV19 TGTGCCAGTAGTATAAGACAGGCAACCTACGAGCAGTACTTC CASSIRQATYEQYF
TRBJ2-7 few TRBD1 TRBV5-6 TGTGCCAGCAGCCGGGACAGGGGCTCCTACGAGCAGTACTTC CASSRDRGSYEQYF
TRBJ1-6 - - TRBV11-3 TGTGCCAGCAGCCACGATGGACAGAGTTATTCACCCCTCCACTTT CASSHDGQSYSPLHF
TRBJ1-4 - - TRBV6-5 TGTGCCAGCAGTCGGGACTTTAATGAAAAACTGTTTTTT CASSRDFNEKLFF
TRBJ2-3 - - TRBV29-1 TGCAGCGTGATCGGGGGCACAGATACGCAGTATTTT CSVIGGTDTQYF
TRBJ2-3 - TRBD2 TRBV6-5 TGTGCCAGCAGTTGGGGACTAGCGGGTAGCACAGATACGCAGTATTTT CASSWGLAGSTDTQYF
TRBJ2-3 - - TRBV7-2 TGTGCCAGCAGCTTAGCAGGGGGTGGATTAGATACGCAGTATTTT CASSLAGGGLDTQYF
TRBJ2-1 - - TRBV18 TGTGCCAGCTCACCCAGAGCACCCCAAGGAGGGTACAATGAGCAGTTCTTC CASSPRAPQGGYNEQFF
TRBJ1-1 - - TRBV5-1 TGCGCCAGCAGCACCACAGTGAACACTGAAGCTTTCTTT CASSTTVNTEAFF
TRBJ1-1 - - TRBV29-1 TGCAGCGCCGTGGACAGCTTGAACACTGAAGCTTTCTTT CSAVDSLNTEAFF
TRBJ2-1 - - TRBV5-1 TGCGCCAGCAGCTTGGGACAAGAAGGCGATGAGCAGTTCTTC CASSLGQEGDEQFF
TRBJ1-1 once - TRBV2 TGTGCCAGCAGTATCGGGGGATTGAACACTGAAGCTTTCTTT CASSIGGLNTEAFF
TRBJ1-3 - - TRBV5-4 TGTGCCAGCAGCTTGATAGGGGCGCCGGGAAACACCATATATTTT CASSLIGAPGNTIYF
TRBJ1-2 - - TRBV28 TGTGCCAGCACACCACCGGAGGGCTATGGCTACACCTTC CASTPPEGYGYTF
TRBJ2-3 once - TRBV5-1 TGCGCCAGCAGCTTGGGGAGTAACACAGATACGCAGTATTTT CASSLGSNTDTQYF
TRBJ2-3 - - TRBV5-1 TGCGCCAGCAGCTTGAGGCCAGGGGGGTTCGCAGATACGCAGTATTTT CASSLRPGGFADTQYF
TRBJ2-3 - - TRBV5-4 TGTGCCAGCAGCTTGGACTCCCAACAGTATTTT CASSLDSQQYF
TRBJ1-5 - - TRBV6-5 TGTGCCAGCAGTTACGGACTGCCCAATCAGCCCCAGCATTTT CASSYGLPNQPQHF
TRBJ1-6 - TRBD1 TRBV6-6 TGTGCCAGCAGTTCACCGGGGACAGACCCGAATTCACCCCTCCACTTT CASSSPGTDPNSPLHF